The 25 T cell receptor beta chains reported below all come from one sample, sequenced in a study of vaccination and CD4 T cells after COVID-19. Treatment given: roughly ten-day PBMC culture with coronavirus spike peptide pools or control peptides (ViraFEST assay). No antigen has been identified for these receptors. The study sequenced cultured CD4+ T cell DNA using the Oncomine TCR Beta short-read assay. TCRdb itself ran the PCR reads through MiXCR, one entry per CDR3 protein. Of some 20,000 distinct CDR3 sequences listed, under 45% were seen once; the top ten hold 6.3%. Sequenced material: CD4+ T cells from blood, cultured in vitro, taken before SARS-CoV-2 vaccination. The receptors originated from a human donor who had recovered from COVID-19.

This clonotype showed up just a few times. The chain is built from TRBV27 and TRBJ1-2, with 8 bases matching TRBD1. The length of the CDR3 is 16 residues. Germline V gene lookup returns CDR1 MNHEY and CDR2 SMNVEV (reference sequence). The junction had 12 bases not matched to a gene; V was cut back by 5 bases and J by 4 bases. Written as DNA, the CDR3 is TGTGCCAGCAGTGCGCGGAACAGGGGGATGGGCTATGGCTACACCTTC. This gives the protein CASSARNRGMGYGYTF.

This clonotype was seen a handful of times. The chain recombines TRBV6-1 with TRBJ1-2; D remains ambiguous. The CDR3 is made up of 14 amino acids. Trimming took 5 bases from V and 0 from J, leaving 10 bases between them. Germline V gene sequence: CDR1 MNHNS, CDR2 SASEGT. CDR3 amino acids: CASSPGRTNYGYTF. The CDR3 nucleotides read TGTGCCAGCAGTCCTGGACGGACTAACTATGGCTACACCTTC.

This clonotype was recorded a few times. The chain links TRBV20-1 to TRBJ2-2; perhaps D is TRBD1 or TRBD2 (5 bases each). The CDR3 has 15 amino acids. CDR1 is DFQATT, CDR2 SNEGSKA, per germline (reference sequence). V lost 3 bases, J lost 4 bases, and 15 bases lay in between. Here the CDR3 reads CSASVGATSTGELFF. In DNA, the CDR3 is TGCAGTGCTAGCGTAGGGGCAACTAGCACCGGGGAGCTGTTTTTT.

CDR3 sequence reads: CASSLFSGYQPQHF. CDR3 DNA sequence: TGTGCCAGCAGTTTATTTTCAGGATATCAGCCCCAGCATTTT. The J gene is TRBJ1-5, the V gene TRBV12-3 or TRBV12-4; unclear D gene. The CDR3 is 14 amino acids. With 2 bases removed from V and 5 bases from J, the gap between germline ends came to 10 bases.

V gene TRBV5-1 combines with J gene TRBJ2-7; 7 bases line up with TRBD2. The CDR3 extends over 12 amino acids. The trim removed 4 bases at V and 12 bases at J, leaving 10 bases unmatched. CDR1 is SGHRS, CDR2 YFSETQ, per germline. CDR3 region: CASSPAGERGYF. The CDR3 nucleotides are TGCGCCAGCAGCCCCGCGGGAGAACGGGGGTACTTC.

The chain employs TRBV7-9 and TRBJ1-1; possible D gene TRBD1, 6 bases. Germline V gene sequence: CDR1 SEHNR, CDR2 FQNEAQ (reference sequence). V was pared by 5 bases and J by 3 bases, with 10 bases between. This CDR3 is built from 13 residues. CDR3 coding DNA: TGTGCCAGCAGCCCCGAGGGGGACACTGAAGCTTTCTTT. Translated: CASSPEGDTEAFF.

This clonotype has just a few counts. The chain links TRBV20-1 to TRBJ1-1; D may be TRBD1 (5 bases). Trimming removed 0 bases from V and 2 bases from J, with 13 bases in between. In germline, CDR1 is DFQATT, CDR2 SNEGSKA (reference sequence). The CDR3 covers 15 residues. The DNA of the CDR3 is TGCAGTGCTAGAGATCGAAAAGGGGTCAACACTGAAGCTTTCTTT. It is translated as CSARDRKGVNTEAFF.

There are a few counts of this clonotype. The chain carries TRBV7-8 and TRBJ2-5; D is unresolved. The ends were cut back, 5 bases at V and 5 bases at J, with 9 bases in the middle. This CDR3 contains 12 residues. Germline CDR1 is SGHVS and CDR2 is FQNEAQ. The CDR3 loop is CASSQTGETQYF. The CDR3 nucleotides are TGTGCCAGCAGCCAGACTGGGGAGACCCAGTACTTC.

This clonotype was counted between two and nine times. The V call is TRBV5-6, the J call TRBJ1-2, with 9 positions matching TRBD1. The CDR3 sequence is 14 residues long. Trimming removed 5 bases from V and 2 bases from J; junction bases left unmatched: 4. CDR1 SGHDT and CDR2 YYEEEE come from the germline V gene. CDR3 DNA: TGTGCCAGCAGTTCTGGGACAGGGAACTATGGCTACACCTTC. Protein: CASSSGTGNYGYTF.

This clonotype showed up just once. The CDR3 bases are TGCAGTGCTAGAGGACAGCAAAGGGTCTACGAGCAGTACTTC. Amino acids: CSARGQQRVYEQYF. The chain couples TRBV20-1 to TRBJ2-7; a possible D gene is TRBD1 (5 bases). The CDR3 contains 14 residues. V lost 1 base and J 3 bases, leaving 13 bases between the germline ends. Germline-derived CDR1 and CDR2 are DFQATT and SNEGSKA (reference sequence).

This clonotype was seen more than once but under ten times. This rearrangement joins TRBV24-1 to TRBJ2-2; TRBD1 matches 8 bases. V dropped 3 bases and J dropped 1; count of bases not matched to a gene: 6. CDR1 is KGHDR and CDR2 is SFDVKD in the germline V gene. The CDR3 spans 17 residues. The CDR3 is CATSDLPGQGNTGELFF. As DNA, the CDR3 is TGTGCCACCAGTGATCTTCCCGGACAGGGGAACACCGGGGAGCTGTTTTTT.

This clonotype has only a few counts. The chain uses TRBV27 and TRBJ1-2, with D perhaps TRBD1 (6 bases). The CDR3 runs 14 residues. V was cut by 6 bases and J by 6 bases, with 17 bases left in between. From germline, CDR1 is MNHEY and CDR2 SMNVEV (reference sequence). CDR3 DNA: TGTGCCAGCAGATTTGTGTGGGGGCAAGATGGCTACACCTTC. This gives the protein CASRFVWGQDGYTF.

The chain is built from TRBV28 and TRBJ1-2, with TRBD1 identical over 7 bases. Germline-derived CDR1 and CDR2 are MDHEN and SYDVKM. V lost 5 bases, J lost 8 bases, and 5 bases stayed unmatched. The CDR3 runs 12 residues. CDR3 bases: TGTGCCAGCAGTCAGGGGGTGATGGGCTACACCTTC. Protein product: CASSQGVMGYTF.

CDR3 region: CATIRGKTGHQTQYF. For the CDR3, the DNA is TGTGCCACCATAAGGGGAAAGACAGGCCACCAGACCCAGTACTTC. This rearrangement joins TRBV19 to TRBJ2-5; possible D gene TRBD1, 6 bases. Deletions cut 10 bases from V and 6 bases from J, with 24 bases between. Germline assignment: CDR1 LNHDA and CDR2 SQIVND (reference sequence). The CDR3 has 15 amino acids.

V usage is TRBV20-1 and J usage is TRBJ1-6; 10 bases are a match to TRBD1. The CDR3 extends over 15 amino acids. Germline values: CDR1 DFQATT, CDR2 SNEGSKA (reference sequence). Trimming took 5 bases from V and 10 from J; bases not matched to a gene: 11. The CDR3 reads CSASPSRDRGSPLHF. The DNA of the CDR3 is TGCAGTGCTTCACCAAGCCGGGACAGGGGCTCACCCCTCCACTTT.

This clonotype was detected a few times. CDR3 nucleotide sequence: TGTGCCAGCAGTCCGCGGGACAGCTATGGCTACACCTTC. The encoded protein is CASSPRDSYGYTF. This sequence joins TRBV27 and TRBJ1-2; 7 bases fit TRBD1. This CDR3 spans 13 amino acids. CDR1 is MNHEY, CDR2 SMNVEV, per germline (reference sequence). V dropped 5 bases and J dropped 4; count of bases not matched to a gene: 4.

The CDR3 sequence is CASSHQQGKNIQYF. CDR3 in DNA: TGTGCCAGCAGCCACCAACAGGGTAAAAACATTCAGTACTTC. The gene calls are TRBV11-2 and TRBJ2-4, with D possibly matching TRBD1 (6 bases). The CDR3 length is 14 residues. Germline CDR1 is SGHAT and CDR2 is FQNNGV. V lost 5 bases and J 4 bases, leaving 12 bases between the germline ends.

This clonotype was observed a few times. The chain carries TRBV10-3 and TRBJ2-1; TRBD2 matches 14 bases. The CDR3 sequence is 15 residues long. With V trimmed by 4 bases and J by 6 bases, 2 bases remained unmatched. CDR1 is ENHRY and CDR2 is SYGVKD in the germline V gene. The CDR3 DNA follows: TGTGCCATCAGTGCGGGACTAGCGGGGGTCAATGAGCAGTTCTTC. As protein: CAISAGLAGVNEQFF.

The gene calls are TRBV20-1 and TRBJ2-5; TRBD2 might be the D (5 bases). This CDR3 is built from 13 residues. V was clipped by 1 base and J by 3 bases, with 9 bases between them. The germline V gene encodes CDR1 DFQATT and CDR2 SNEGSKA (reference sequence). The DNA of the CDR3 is TGCAGTGCTAGAGCCTCGGGGAAAGAGACCCAGTACTTC. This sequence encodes CSARASGKETQYF.

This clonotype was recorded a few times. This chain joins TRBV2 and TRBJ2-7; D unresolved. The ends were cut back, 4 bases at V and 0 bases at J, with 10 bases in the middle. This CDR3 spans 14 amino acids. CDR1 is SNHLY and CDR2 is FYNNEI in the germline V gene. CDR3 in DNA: TGTGCCAGCAGTGGGGGAAACCCCTCCTACGAGCAGTACTTC. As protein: CASSGGNPSYEQYF.

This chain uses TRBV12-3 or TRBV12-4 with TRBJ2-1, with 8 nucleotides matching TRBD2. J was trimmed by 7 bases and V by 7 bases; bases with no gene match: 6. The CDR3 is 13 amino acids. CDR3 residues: CASIRTSQNEQFF. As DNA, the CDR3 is TGTGCCAGCATAAGGACTAGCCAGAATGAGCAGTTCTTC.

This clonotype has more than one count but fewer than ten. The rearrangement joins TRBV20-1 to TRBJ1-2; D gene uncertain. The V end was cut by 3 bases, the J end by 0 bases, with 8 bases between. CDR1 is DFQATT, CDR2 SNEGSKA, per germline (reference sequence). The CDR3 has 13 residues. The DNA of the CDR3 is TGCAGTGCTAGGGAACAGACTAACTATGGCTACACCTTC. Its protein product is CSAREQTNYGYTF.

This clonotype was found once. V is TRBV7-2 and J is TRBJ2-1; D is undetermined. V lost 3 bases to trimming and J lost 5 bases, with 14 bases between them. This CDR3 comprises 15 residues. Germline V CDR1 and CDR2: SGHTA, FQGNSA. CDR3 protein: CASSLYTATNNEQFF. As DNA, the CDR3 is TGTGCCAGCAGCTTGTACACCGCTACTAACAATGAGCAGTTCTTC.

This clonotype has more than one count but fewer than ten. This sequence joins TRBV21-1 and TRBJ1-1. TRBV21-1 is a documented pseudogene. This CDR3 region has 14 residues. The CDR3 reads CASCEKGVGTEAFF. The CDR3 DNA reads TGTGCCAGCTGTGAGAAGGGAGTGGGCACTGAAGCTTTCTTT.

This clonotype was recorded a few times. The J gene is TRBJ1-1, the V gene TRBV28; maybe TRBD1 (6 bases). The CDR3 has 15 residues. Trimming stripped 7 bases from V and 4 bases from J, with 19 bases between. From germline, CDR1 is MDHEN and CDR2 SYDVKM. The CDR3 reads CASKSANRAFTEAFF. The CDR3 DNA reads TGTGCCAGCAAGTCCGCCAACAGGGCTTTCACTGAAGCTTTCTTT.